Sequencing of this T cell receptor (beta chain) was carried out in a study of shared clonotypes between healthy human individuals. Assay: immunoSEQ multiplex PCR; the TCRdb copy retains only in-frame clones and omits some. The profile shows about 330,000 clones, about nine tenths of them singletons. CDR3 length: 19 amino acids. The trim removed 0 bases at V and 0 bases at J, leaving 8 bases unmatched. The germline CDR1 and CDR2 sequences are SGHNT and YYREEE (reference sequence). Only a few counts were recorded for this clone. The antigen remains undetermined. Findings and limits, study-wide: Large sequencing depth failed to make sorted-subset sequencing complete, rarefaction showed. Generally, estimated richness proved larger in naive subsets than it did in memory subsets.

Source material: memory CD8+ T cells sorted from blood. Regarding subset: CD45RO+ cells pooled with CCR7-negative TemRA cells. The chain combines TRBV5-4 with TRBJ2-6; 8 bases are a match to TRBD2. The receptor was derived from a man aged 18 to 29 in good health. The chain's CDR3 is CASSLGYGGGSSGANVLTF. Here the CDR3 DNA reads TGTGCCAGCAGCTTGGGATATGGCGGGGGGAGCTCTGGGGCCAACGTCCTGACTTTC. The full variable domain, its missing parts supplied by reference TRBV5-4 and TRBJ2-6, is ETGVTQSPTHLIKTRGQQVTLRCSSQSGHNTVSWYQQALGQGPQFIFQYYREEENGRGNFPPRFSGLQFPNYSSELNVNALELDDSALYLCASSLGYGGGSSGANVLTFGAGSRLTVL.